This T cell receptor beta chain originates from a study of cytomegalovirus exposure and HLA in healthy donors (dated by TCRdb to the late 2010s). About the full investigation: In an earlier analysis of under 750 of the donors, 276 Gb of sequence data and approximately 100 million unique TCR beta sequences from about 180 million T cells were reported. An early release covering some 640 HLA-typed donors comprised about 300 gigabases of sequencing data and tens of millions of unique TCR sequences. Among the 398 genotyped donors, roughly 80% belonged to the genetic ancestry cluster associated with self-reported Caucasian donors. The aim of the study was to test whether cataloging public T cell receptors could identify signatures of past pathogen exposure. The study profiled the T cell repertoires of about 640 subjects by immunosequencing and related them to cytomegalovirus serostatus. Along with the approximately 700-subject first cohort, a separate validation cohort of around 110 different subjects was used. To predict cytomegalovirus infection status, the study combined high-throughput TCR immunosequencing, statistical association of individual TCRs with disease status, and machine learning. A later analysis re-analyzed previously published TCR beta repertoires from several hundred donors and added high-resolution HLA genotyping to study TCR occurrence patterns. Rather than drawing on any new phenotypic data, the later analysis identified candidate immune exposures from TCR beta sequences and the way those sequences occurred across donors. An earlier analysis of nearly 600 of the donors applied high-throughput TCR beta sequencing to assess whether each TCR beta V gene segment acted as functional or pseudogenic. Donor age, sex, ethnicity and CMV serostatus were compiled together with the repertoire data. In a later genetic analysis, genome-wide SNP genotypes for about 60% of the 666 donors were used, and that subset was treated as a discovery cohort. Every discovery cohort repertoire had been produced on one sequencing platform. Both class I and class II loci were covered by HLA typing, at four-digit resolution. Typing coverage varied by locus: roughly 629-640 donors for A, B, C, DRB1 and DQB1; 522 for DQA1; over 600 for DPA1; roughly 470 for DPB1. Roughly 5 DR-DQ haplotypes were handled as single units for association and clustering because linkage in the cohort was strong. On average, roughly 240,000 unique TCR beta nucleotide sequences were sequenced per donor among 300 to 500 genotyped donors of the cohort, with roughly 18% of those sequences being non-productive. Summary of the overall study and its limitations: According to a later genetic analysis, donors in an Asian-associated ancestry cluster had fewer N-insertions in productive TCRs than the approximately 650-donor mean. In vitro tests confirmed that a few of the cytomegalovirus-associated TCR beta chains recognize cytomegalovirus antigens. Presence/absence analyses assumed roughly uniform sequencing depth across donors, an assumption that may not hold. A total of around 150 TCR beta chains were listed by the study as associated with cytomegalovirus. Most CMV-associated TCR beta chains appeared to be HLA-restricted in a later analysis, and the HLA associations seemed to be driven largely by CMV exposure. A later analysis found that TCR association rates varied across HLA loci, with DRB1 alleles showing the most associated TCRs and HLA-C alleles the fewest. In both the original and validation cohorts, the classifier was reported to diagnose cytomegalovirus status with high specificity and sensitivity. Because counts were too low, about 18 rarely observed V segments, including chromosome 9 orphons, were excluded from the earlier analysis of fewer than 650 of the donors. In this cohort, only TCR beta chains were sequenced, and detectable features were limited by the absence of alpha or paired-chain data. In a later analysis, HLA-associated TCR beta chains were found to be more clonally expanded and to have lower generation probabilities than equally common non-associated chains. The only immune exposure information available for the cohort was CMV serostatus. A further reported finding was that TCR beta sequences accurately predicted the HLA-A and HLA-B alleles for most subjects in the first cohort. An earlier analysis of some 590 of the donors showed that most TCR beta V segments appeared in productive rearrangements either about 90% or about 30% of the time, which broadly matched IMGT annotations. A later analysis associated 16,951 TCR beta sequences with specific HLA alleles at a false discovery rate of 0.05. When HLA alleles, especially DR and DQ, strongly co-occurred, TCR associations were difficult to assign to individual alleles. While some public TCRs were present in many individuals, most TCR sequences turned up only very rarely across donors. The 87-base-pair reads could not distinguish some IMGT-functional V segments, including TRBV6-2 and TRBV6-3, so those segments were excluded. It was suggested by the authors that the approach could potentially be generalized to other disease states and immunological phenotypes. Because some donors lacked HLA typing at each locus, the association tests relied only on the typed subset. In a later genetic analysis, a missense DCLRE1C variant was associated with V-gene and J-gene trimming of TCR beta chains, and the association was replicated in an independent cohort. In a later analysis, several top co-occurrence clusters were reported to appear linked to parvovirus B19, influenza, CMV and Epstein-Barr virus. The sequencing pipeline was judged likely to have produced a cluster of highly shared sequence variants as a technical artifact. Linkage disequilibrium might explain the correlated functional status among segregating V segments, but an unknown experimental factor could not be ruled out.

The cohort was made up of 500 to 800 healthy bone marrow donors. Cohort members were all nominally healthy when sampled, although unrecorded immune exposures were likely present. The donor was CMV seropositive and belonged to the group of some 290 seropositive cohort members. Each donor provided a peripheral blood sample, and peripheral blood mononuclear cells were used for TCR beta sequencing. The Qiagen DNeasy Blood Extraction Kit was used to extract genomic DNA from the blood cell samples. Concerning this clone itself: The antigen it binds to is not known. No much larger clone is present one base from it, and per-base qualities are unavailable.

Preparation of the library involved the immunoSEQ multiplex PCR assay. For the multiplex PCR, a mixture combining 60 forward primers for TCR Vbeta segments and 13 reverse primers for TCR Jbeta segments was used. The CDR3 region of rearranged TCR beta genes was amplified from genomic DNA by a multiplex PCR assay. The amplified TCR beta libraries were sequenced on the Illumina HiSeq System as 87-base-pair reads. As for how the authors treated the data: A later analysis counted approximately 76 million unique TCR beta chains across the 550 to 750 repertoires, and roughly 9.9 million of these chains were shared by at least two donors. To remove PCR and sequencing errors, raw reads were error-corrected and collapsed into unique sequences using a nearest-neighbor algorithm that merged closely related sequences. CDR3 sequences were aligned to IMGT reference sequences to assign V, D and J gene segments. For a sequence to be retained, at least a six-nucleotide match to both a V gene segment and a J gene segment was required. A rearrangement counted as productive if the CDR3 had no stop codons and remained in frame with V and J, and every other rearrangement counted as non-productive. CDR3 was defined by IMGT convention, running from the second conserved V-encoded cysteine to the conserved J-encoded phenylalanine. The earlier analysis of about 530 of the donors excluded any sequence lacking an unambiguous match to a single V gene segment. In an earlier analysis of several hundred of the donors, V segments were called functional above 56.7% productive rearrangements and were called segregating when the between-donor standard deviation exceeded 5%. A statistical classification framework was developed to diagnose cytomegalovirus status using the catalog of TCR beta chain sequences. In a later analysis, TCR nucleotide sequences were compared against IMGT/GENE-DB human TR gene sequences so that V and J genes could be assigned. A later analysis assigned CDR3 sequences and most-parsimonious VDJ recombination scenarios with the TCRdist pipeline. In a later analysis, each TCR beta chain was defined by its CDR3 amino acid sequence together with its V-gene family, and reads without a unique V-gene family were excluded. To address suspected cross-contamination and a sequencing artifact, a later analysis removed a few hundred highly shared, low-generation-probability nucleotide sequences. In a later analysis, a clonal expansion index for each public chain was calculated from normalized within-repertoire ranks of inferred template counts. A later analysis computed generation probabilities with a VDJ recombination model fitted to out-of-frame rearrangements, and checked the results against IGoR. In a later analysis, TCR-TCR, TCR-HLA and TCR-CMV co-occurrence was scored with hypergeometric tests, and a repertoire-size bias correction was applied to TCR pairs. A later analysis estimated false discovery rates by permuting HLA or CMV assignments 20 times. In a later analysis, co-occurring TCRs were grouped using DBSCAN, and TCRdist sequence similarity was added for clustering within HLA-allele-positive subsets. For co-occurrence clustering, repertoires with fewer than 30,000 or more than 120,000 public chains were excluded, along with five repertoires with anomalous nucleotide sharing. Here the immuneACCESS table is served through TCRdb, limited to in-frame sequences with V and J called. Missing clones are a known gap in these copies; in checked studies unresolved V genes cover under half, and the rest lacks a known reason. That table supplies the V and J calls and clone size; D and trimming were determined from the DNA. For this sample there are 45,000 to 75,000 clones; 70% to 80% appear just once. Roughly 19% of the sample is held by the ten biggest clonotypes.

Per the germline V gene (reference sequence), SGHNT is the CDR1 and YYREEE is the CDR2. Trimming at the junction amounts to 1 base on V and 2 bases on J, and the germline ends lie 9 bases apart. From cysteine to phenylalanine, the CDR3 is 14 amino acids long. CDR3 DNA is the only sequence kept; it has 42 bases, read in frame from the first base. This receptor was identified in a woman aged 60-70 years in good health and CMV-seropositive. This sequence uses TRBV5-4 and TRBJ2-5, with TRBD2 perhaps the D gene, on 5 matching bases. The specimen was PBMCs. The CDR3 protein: CASSLQLGQETQYF. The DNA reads TGTGCCAGCAGCTTGCAACTAGGGCAAGAGACCCAGTACTTC.